These 10 T cell receptor beta chains were sequenced from one sample in a study of T-cell memory formation after mild COVID-19. One entry per CDR3 protein results from TCRdb running MiXCR on the 5' RACE reads. The sample lists roughly 260,000 distinct CDR3 sequences, about a sixth occurring once. Material for sequencing was PBMCs or a T cell subset sorted from them (not recorded which). All receptors derive from a man in his late teens or twenties who had mild COVID-19 (a few samples of this study predate the infection). Cell type and time point are not known.

This clonotype was detected only a few times. The chain is built from TRBV20-1 and TRBJ2-7; perhaps TRBD2 as D (6 bases). The germline V gene encodes CDR1 DFQATT and CDR2 SNEGSKA (reference sequence). V lost 1 base and J 1 base, leaving 11 bases between the germline ends. The CDR3 runs to 14 residues. The CDR3, as DNA: TGCAGTGCTAGAGCCGGGAGCAGGTCCTACGAGCAGTACGTC. This gives the protein CSARAGSRSYEQYV.

Comment on this clonotype: A much larger clone sits a single nucleotide away, making a read error possible. V is TRBV11-2 and J is TRBJ1-5, with TRBD1 as a possible D gene (6 bases). The V and J ends lost 4 bases and 12 bases respectively, with 16 bases between them. The CDR3 sequence is 13 residues long. CDR1 and CDR2 (germline): SGHAT, FQNNGV. CDR3 DNA: TGTGCCAGCAGCTACGACTGGGGGGGGCACCAGCATTTT. Amino acids: CASSYDWGGHQHF.

This clonotype was counted once. The CDR3 loop reads CASSLGFRNTIYF. The DNA of the CDR3 is TGTGCCAGCAGCTTGGGGTTCCGAAACACCATATATTTT. The chain couples TRBV7-2 to TRBJ1-3; D unresolved. CDR1 is SGHTA and CDR2 is FQGNSA in the germline V gene. The CDR3 runs to 13 residues. V was clipped by 3 bases and J by 5 bases, with 8 bases between them.

The chain joins TRBV4-2 to TRBJ2-3; unclear D gene. V was trimmed by 0 bases and J by 0 bases, leaving 19 bases between them. Germline CDR1 is LGHNA and CDR2 is YNFKEQ. This CDR3 has 19 amino acids. DNA for the CDR3: TGTGCCAGCAGCCAAGATAAAAGGGCAGCACGTTTCAGCACAGATACGCAGTATTTT. This sequence encodes CASSQDKRAARFSTDTQYF.

This clonotype turned up a few times. The chain joins TRBV12-3 or TRBV12-4 to TRBJ1-2; 8 bases fit TRBD1. Trimming removed 10 bases from V and 4 bases from J; junction bases left unmatched: 8. The CDR3 is made up of 13 amino acids. The CDR3, as DNA: TGTGCCACGAGGGGGACAGGAGTCTATGGCTACACCTTC. Translation gives CATRGTGVYGYTF.

This clonotype was counted a few times. The chain is built from TRBV10-3 and TRBJ2-1; 10 bases match TRBD1. The V gene end was trimmed by 6 bases and the J gene end by 4 bases; junction bases not matched to a gene: 3. The CDR3 is 14 residues long. CDR1 and CDR2 from the germline V gene are ENHRY and SYGVKD. The CDR3 DNA reads as TGTGCCATCAGGCCGGGACAGGGGTACAATGAGCAGTTCTTC. Translating gives CAIRPGQGYNEQFF.

The chain is built from TRBV7-2 and TRBJ2-5, with 7 bases that match TRBD2. Germline V lookup: CDR1 SGHTA, CDR2 FQGNSA. Trimming took 3 bases from V and 5 from J; bases not matched to a gene: 6. This CDR3 is 14 amino acids long. Here the CDR3 reads CASSFNAGGETQYF. The CDR3 DNA reads as TGTGCCAGCAGCTTTAACGCCGGGGGGGAGACCCAGTACTTC.

The V and J genes are TRBV6-2 or TRBV6-3 and TRBJ1-1; D is ambiguous. The CDR3 is made up of 17 amino acids. The V end was cut by 2 bases, the J end by 0 bases, with 16 bases between. Per germline, CDR1 MNHEY and CDR2 SVGEGT. The chain's CDR3 is CASSYRSRDDMNTEAFF. In DNA form, the CDR3 reads TGTGCCAGCAGTTACCGGTCGCGGGATGACATGAACACTGAAGCTTTCTTT.

This clonotype was counted many times. This chain uses TRBV5-1 with TRBJ1-1; 7 bases align to TRBD1. The CDR3 is 14 residues long. The germline gives CDR1 SGHRS, CDR2 YFSETQ. With 4 bases clipped from V and 4 bases from J, the junction kept 7 bases outside the gene matches. The CDR3 reads CASSIQGFSTEAFF. DNA for the CDR3: TGCGCCAGCAGCATACAGGGGTTCAGCACTGAAGCTTTCTTT. Together with reference TRBV5-1 and TRBJ1-1, the CDR3 gives the full variable domain: KAGVTQTPRYLIKTRGQQVTLSCSPISGHRSVSWYQQTPGQGLQFLFEYFSETQRNKGNFPGRFSGRQFSNSRSEMNVSTLELGDSALYLCASSIQGFSTEAFFGQGTRLTVV.

The chain is built from TRBV6-5 and TRBJ2-1, with 7 positions matching TRBD1. V was pared by 4 bases and J by 9 bases, with 12 bases of the junction left unmatched. The CDR3 covers 15 residues. Germline CDR1 MNHEY, CDR2 SVGAGI. The CDR3 DNA follows: TGTGCCAGCAGTTCTTTCCTAGTGACAGGGAGTGAGCAGTTCTTC. Its translation: CASSSFLVTGSEQFF.